This is a list of T cell receptor beta chains from one sample in a study of CD8 T cells in Susac syndrome. TCRdb re-derived calls from the immunoSEQ multiplex PCR reads in MiXCR, one entry per CDR3 protein. The sample lists some 180,000 distinct CDR3 sequences, 85% to 95% occurring once. Sequencing was done on a sample of CD4+ T cells from PBMCs. These receptors originate from a human donor in good health. The CDR3 runs from the conserved cysteine through the conserved F or W. D genes are given only for firm matches. Size values are once, few and many counts, or a class for expanded clones, and some rows have none.

clone_size j_call v_call d_call cdr3_nt cdr3_aa
- TRBJ2-2 TRBV4-1 - TGCGCCAGCAGCCAAGATATCGGCAGGAACACCGGGGAGCTGTTTTTT CASSQDIGRNTGELFF
- TRBJ2-6 TRBV5-1 TRBD1 TGCGCCAGCAGCACAGGGGGCTCTGGGGCCAACGTCCTGACTTTC CASSTGGSGANVLTF
- TRBJ2-2 TRBV24-1 - TGTGCCACCAGTGATTTCCCGACACGGGAGCTGTTTTTT CATSDFPTRELFF
- TRBJ2-1 TRBV20-1 TRBD2 TGCAGTGCTAGCCCAATACTAGCGGAGTCCTACAATGAGCAGTTCTTC CSASPILAESYNEQFF
- TRBJ2-2 TRBV5-4 - TGTGCCAGCAGCGTTACAGGGAACACCGGGGAGCTGTTTTTT CASSVTGNTGELFF
- TRBJ2-2 TRBV7-9 - TGTGCCAGCAGCTTTCCCGGGACTCAAGGGGAGCTGTTTTTT CASSFPGTQGELFF
- TRBJ2-7 TRBV3-1 TRBD2 TGTGCCAGCAGCCAAGATCATGCGGGAGTCCACGAGCAGTACTTC CASSQDHAGVHEQYF
- TRBJ1-1 TRBV20-1 - TGCAGTGCCCGGAGCCCAAACACTGAAGCTTTCTTT CSARSPNTEAFF
- TRBJ2-7 TRBV20-1 - TGCAGTGCTAGAAACAGGGGGGACTACTCCTACGAGCAGTACTTC CSARNRGDYSYEQYF
- TRBJ2-1 TRBV2 - TGTGCCAGCAGTGAAAAAAGCGCCACCTACAATGAGCAGTTCTTC CASSEKSATYNEQFF
- TRBJ1-1 TRBV14 - TGTGCCAGCAGCCAAGATCGGGGTGGAGCCAAGTGGGAATTT CASSQDRGGAKWEF
- TRBJ2-7 TRBV5-6 - TGTGCCAGCATTTTTTCCAGGGGAGGCGAGCAGTACTTC CASIFSRGGEQYF
- TRBJ1-1 TRBV25-1 - TGTGCCAGCCAATTAGGGACTTATGAAGCTTTCTTT CASQLGTYEAFF
once TRBJ2-2 TRBV7-9 - TGTGCCAGCACCATACCTGGGGCTTCGGACACCGGGGAGCTGTTTTTT CASTIPGASDTGELFF
- TRBJ1-2 TRBV19 TRBD1 TGTGCCAGTGATCCTTCCGGGACAGGGGGTGGCTACACCTTC CASDPSGTGGGYTF
- TRBJ2-3 TRBV7-9 TRBD2 TGTGCCAGCACCCCAAAGCGGGAGCATGTTACAGATACGCAGTATTTT CASTPKREHVTDTQYF
- TRBJ2-3 TRBV20-1 TRBD2 TGCAGTGGGACTAGCGGGAGCCCGACGCAGTATTTT CSGTSGSPTQYF
- TRBJ1-4 TRBV18 TRBD1 TGTGCCAGCTCACCCGGGACAGGGCGTGAAAAACTGTTTTTT CASSPGTGREKLFF
- TRBJ2-1 TRBV7-9 TRBD2 TGTGCCAGCAGCTTGGATCTTAGCGGGAGGCAGTTCTTC CASSLDLSGRQFF
- TRBJ1-5 TRBV20-1 - TGCAGTGCTAGAGAACACAGCGGGCAGCCCCAGCATTTT CSAREHSGQPQHF
- TRBJ2-3 TRBV3-1 TRBD2 TGTGCCAGCAGCGAAGGACTAGCGGTGACGGATACGCAGTATTTT CASSEGLAVTDTQYF
- TRBJ2-5 TRBV23-1 - TGCGCCAGCAGTCAAGGGTCAGGGGCTTTTGAAAAAGAGACCCAGTACTTC CASSQGSGAFEKETQYF
- TRBJ2-5 TRBV29-1 - TGCAGCGTGAACTACCCGGCGATGGGGGAGACCCAGTACTTC CSVNYPAMGETQYF
- TRBJ2-2 TRBV19 - TGTGCCAGTAGGTTCGCCGGGGAGCTGTTTTTT CASRFAGELFF
- TRBJ1-4 TRBV15 - TGTGCCACCGAACTTGCAACTAATGAAAAACTGTTTTTT CATELATNEKLFF
- TRBJ2-2 TRBV6-1 - TGTGCCAGCAGTCCTCCTAGCGTATCGAACACCGGGGAGCTGTTTTTT CASSPPSVSNTGELFF
- TRBJ2-1 TRBV29-1 TRBD2 TGCAGCGTTGGGCCATTAGCGGGATCCAAGGGGTACAATGAGCAGTTCTTC CSVGPLAGSKGYNEQFF
- TRBJ2-5 TRBV23-1 - TGCGCCAGCAGTCAATCGAAAGGGGAAGAGACCCAGTACTTC CASSQSKGEETQYF
- TRBJ2-2 TRBV9 TRBD1 TGTGCCAGCGCAGTGGGGGACAGGGACGCCGGGGAGCTGTTTTTT CASAVGDRDAGELFF
- TRBJ2-5 TRBV9 - TGTGCCAGCAGCGTAGATGGGTTTCAAGAGACCCAGTACTTC CASSVDGFQETQYF
- TRBJ2-7 TRBV27 TRBD1 TGTGCCAGCAGGTATCCCGGGACAGGTAACTACGAGCAGTACTTC CASRYPGTGNYEQYF
- TRBJ1-2 TRBV20-1 - TGCAGTGCTAGAGGGCAGGGAGTGGGCGCTGCAACTAGGTATGGCTACACCTTC CSARGQGVGAATRYGYTF